The source of this T cell receptor (beta chain) is a study of T cell clonality in common variable immunodeficiency. Findings and limits, study-wide: CVID patient heterogeneity limited repertoire-clinical complication correlations. TCRbeta clonality was increased in CVID versus healthy controls.

Most patients and controls had Caucasian heritage. This clone was found many times. The target antigen is unknown. The CDR3 goes on 3 residues after the read ends, and that part is filled in from the germline J gene. Germline V lookup: CDR1 LNHDA, CDR2 SQIVND (reference sequence). Between the trimmed V and J ends, which lost 8 bases and 4 bases, there was a span of 15 bases. The CDR3 loop spans 14 amino acids. TCRdb keeps only in-frame clones here, not all; method: immunoSEQ multiplex PCR. The sample holds about 64,000 clones, and no clone turns up only once. J is TRBJ1-5 and V is TRBV19; TRBD1 might be the D (6 bases). This receptor was taken from a person aged 18 to 75 in good health. Sample: peripheral blood mononuclear cells. The CDR3 reads CASSWDTQNQPQHF. CDR3 bases read: TGTGCCAGTTCTTGGGACACACAGAATCAGCCC.